The following is a TCR beta chain sequence with its context. The sample originates from a study of blood T cell repertoires in COVID-19. Study background: PBMCs, B-cell-depleted T cells, or T cells provided the cDNA or gDNA that made up the material.

Germline-derived CDR1 and CDR2 are SGHRS and YFSETQ. Trimming cost V 4 bases and J 3 bases; bases outside gene matches: 5. There are 14 residues in the CDR3. In the source study's methods: Amplifying reference gene primers gave estimates of nucleated cell counts. The repertoire was sequenced with immunoSEQ multiplex PCR; TCRdb's copy has only in-frame clones and lacks some. V and J calls and clone size are those listed in that table; D and trimming were worked out from the DNA. The sample holds about 250,000 clones, about nine tenths seen once. Two negative PCRs, clearance, or symptom resolution were required of recovered Cohort 3 donors.

This receptor was obtained from a man younger than 35 who had recovered from COVID-19. Material for sequencing was PBMCs or T cells enriched from blood (not recorded which). The V and J genes are TRBV5-1 and TRBJ2-7; 9 nucleotides agree with TRBD2. CDR3 sequence: CASSQRLADYEQYF. The DNA for the CDR3 is TGCGCCAGCAGCCAAAGACTAGCGGACTACGAGCAGTACTTC.